These 20 T cell receptor beta chains share one sample of origin, sequenced in a study of T cell changes during pregnancy in multiple sclerosis. The assay was immunoSEQ multiplex PCR, and TCRdb's table has in-frame clones only and misses some. The sample comprises roughly 100,000 clones, 85% to 95% of which are singletons, and 0.9% to 0.95% rests with the top ten. This specimen was peripheral blood, taken after pregnancy. The origin of the receptors is a female donor with multiple sclerosis, enrolled in a pregnancy study.

The chain links TRBV9 to TRBJ1-5, with 8 nucleotides matching TRBD1. The J segment lost 7 bases and the V segment lost 4 bases, leaving 7 bases of the junction unmatched. CDR1 and CDR2 (germline): SGDLS, YYNGEE. The length of the CDR3 is 14 residues. The DNA for the CDR3 is TGTGCCAGCAGCCAGTCTCAGGGGGCACAGCCCCAGCATTTT. Amino acids: CASSQSQGAQPQHF. Drawing the rest from reference TRBV9 and TRBJ1-5, the complete variable domain is DSGVTQTPKHLITATGQRVTLRCSPRSGDLSVYWYQQSLDQGLQFLIQYYNGEERAKGNILERFSAQQFPDLHSELNLSSLELGDSALYFCASSQSQGAQPQHFGDGTRLSIL.

The J gene is TRBJ2-7, the V gene TRBV27; 8 positions agree with TRBD1. CDR1 MNHEY and CDR2 SMNVEV come from the germline V gene (reference sequence). This CDR3 contains 16 residues. Germline trimming cut 5 bases from V and 7 bases from J; bases unmatched to any gene: 16. CDR3 DNA: TGTGCCAGCAGTCCGGCCGACAGGGGCGTATCGTGGGAGCAGTACTTC. This encodes CASSPADRGVSWEQYF.

In regard to this clone: Other DNA variants within this sample encode the same CDR3. This chain connects TRBV7-2 to TRBJ2-7, with D possibly TRBD1 on 6 matching bases. This CDR3 contains 12 residues. V lost 4 bases to trimming and J lost 4 bases, with 8 bases between them. The germline gives CDR1 SGHTA, CDR2 FQGNSA. The CDR3 reads CASSYTGYEQYF. The CDR3 DNA reads TGTGCCAGCAGCTACACAGGGTACGAGCAGTACTTC. Full variable domain (remainder filled in from reference TRBV7-2 and TRBJ2-7): GAGVSQSPSNKVTEKGKDVELRCDPISGHTALYWYRQSLGQGLEFLIYFQGNSAPDKSGLPSDRFSAERTGGSVSTLTIQRTQQEDSAVYLCASSYTGYEQYFGPGTRLTVT.

This clone was recorded only once. V usage is TRBV5-1 and J usage is TRBJ2-5; 9 bases line up with TRBD2. The V gene end was trimmed by 1 base and the J gene end by 1 base; junction bases not matched to a gene: 8. The germline gives CDR1 SGHRS, CDR2 YFSETQ. The CDR3 is 17 amino acids. In DNA, the CDR3 is TGCGCCAGCAGCTTGAATAGCGGGAGTGGAGGCCAAGAGACCCAGTACTTC. It translates to CASSLNSGSGGQETQYF.

The rearrangement joins TRBV27 to TRBJ1-4, with 9 bases that match TRBD1. The germline gives CDR1 MNHEY, CDR2 SMNVEV (reference sequence). Trimming cost V 3 bases and J 4 bases; bases outside gene matches: 3. The CDR3 covers 15 residues. CDR3 in DNA: TGTGCCAGCAGTTTTGGACAGGGGTTTAATGAAAAACTGTTTTTT. Its translation is CASSFGQGFNEKLFF.

DNA of the CDR3: TGTGCCAGCAGAGGCGGGGCTAGCTACAATGAGCAGTTCTTC. Translation gives CASRGGASYNEQFF. The genes are TRBV6-6 and TRBJ2-1, with TRBD2 as a possible D gene (6 bases). V was clipped by 6 bases and J by 3 bases, with 12 bases between them. The CDR3 loop spans 14 amino acids. Per germline, CDR1 MNHNY and CDR2 SVGAGI (reference sequence).

The genes are TRBV5-4 and TRBJ2-2, with TRBD1 matching 9 bases. Germline V gene data show CDR1 as SGHNT and CDR2 as YYREEE (reference sequence). This CDR3 region has 15 residues. With 4 bases clipped from V and 4 bases from J, the junction kept 5 bases outside the gene matches. The chain's CDR3 is CASSLGQGGTGELFF. The CDR3 DNA sequence: TGTGCCAGCAGCCTGGGACAGGGAGGCACCGGGGAGCTGTTTTTT.

The gene calls are TRBV7-2 and TRBJ2-3, with TRBD2 identical over 11 bases. The CDR3 totals 17 residues. Germline-derived CDR1 and CDR2 are SGHTA and FQGNSA. V lost 1 base and J lost 0; bases outside the gene matches: 3. CDR3 sequence reads: CASSLVSGGASTDTQYF. CDR3 nucleotides: TGTGCCAGCAGCTTAGTTAGCGGGGGGGCTAGCACAGATACGCAGTATTTT.

This sequence joins TRBV19 and TRBJ1-5, with TRBD1 as a possible D gene (6 bases). Between the trimmed V and J ends, which lost 0 bases and 7 bases, there was a span of 16 bases. CDR1 and CDR2 from the germline V gene are LNHDA and SQIVND (reference sequence). This CDR3 has 16 residues. The CDR3 region is CASSIDLRGSPQPQHF. DNA of the CDR3: TGTGCCAGTAGTATAGACCTCAGGGGCTCTCCGCAGCCCCAGCATTTT.

The gene calls are TRBV7-2 and TRBJ2-1, with 8 bases identical to TRBD1. This CDR3 spans 17 amino acids. Germline-derived CDR1 and CDR2 are SGHTA and FQGNSA. V lost 5 bases to trimming and J lost 3 bases; unmatched junction nucleotides: 12. Here the CDR3 reads CASSPQPDRALYNEQFF. Written as DNA, the CDR3 is TGTGCCAGCAGCCCCCAACCGGACAGGGCACTCTACAATGAGCAGTTCTTC.

This chain uses TRBV7-2 with TRBJ1-4; possible D gene TRBD1, 6 bases. Germline V gene lookup returns CDR1 SGHTA and CDR2 FQGNSA. The CDR3 contains 15 residues. V lost 5 bases to trimming and J lost 5 bases, with 15 bases between them. In DNA form, the CDR3 reads TGTGCCAGCAGCCGGAGATTAACAGGGAATGAAAAACTGTTTTTT. Translation gives CASSRRLTGNEKLFF.

This clone was counted a few times. The gene calls are TRBV12-5 and TRBJ2-2; D perhaps matches TRBD2 (6 bases). The V end was cut by 3 bases, the J end by 0 bases, with 8 bases between. Germline CDR1 and CDR2: LGHNT and FRNRAP. The CDR3 loop spans 15 amino acids. Here the CDR3 DNA reads TGTGCTAGTGGTTTTTCGGGGGCGAACACCGGGGAGCTGTTTTTT. Protein sequence: CASGFSGANTGELFF.

V and J are TRBV30 and TRBJ2-7; D is perhaps TRBD1 (8 bases). The CDR3 has 15 amino acids. V was pared by 0 bases and J by 5 bases, with 17 bases between. Germline assignment: CDR1 GTSNPN and CDR2 SVGIG (reference sequence). In DNA, the CDR3 is TGTGCCTGGAGTGTAAGCGGGGACAGGATCCACGAGCAGTACTTC. It specifies CAWSVSGDRIHEQYF.

The chain recombines TRBV5-1 with TRBJ2-7; TRBD1 matches 9 bases. The germline CDR1 and CDR2 sequences are SGHRS and YFSETQ. The CDR3 covers 14 residues. Germline trimming cut 10 bases from V and 3 bases from J; bases unmatched to any gene: 11. The CDR3 reads CASRSGQGNYEQYF. The DNA for the CDR3 is TGCGCCTCGCGGTCCGGACAGGGGAACTACGAGCAGTACTTC.

The rearrangement uses TRBV13 and TRBJ2-7; 9 nucleotides line up with TRBD2. V dropped 0 bases and J dropped 5; count of bases not matched to a gene: 5. This CDR3 has 15 residues. The V gene's germline CDR1 is PRHDT and CDR2 FYEKMQ (reference sequence). CDR3 sequence reads: CASSLGLAGSDEQYF. The CDR3 nucleotides read TGTGCCAGCAGCTTAGGCCTAGCGGGGTCGGACGAGCAGTACTTC.

The chain combines TRBV7-3 with TRBJ2-3; 10 bases align to TRBD1. Germline V gene data show CDR1 as SGHTA and CDR2 as FQGTGA. With 1 base clipped from V and 0 bases from J, the junction kept 4 bases outside the gene matches. There are 17 residues in the CDR3. The DNA of the CDR3 is TGTGCCAGCAGCTTAAAGACAGGGGGCCCGAGCACAGATACGCAGTATTTT. It yields the protein CASSLKTGGPSTDTQYF. Looking up the rest from reference TRBV7-3 and TRBJ2-3 gives the full variable domain: GAGVSQTPSNKVTEKGKYVELRCDPISGHTALYWYRQSLGQGPEFLIYFQGTGAADDSGLPNDRFFAVRPEGSVSTLKIQRTERGDSAVYLCASSLKTGGPSTDTQYFGPGTRLTVL.

The rearrangement links TRBV29-1 to TRBJ2-1, with 7 bases lining up with TRBD2. The CDR3 extends over 14 amino acids. V was pared by 7 bases and J by 4 bases, with 10 bases of the junction left unmatched. Looked up from germline, CDR1 is SQVTM and CDR2 is ANQGSEA. The CDR3 nucleotides are TGCAGCGCCCTTAGCGGGTCCACTTACAATGAGCAGTTCTTC. Translation gives CSALSGSTYNEQFF.

J is TRBJ2-7 and V is TRBV10-1; no firm D call. CDR1 is WNHNN, CDR2 SYGVQD, per germline (reference sequence). V lost 3 bases and J lost 3, with 6 bases in between. The CDR3 spans 12 residues. For the CDR3, the DNA is TGCGCCAGCAGTGACAACAGCTACGAGCAGTACTTC. Its protein product is CASSDNSYEQYF.

Regarding this clone: At one of its ends the junction is not consistent with the germline gene, which may arise from a read error. The rearrangement joins TRBV4-2 to TRBJ2-1; TRBD1 is a possible D gene (7 bases). This CDR3 has 11 amino acids. Germline V gene sequence: CDR1 LGHNA, CDR2 YNFKEQ. The CDR3 sequence is CASSPRQGGLF. DNA of the CDR3: TGTGCCAGCAGCCCGCGACAGGGAGGCCTCTTC.

The rearrangement uses TRBV5-1 and TRBJ2-7, with TRBD2 as a possible D gene (7 bases). The CDR3 covers 15 residues. Germline V gene lookup returns CDR1 SGHRS and CDR2 YFSETQ. V was shortened by 4 bases and J by 2 bases, with 16 bases between the two germline ends. Written as DNA, the CDR3 is TGCGCCAGCAGCCCGGAGGGGGGGTTGACCTACGAGCAGTACTTC. It translates to CASSPEGGLTYEQYF.